The 4 T cell receptor beta chains listed next were all sequenced from one sample in a study of T cells after yellow fever vaccination. MiXCR, run by TCRdb on the 5' RACE reads, gives a single entry per CDR3 protein. The sample contains more than 65,000 distinct CDR3 sequences, 5% to 6.5% of which appear only once. The sample was CD4+ T cells sorted from PBMCs, taken less than 16 days after the first yellow fever vaccination. The receptors shown here come from a man between 18 and 35 years old who received the YFV17D yellow fever vaccine.

This clonotype was found many times. The CDR3 protein is CASSFGTPGYNEQFF. CDR3 coding DNA: TGCGCCAGCAGCTTTGGAACTCCCGGTTACAATGAGCAGTTCTTC. V usage is TRBV5-1 and J usage is TRBJ2-1; D ambiguous. Trimming cost V 2 bases and J 4 bases, with 13 bases left between them. CDR3 length: 15 residues. Germline CDR1 is SGHRS and CDR2 is YFSETQ.

In its sample, this clonotype was seen many times. The rearrangement links TRBV7-2 to TRBJ1-5; 8 bases are a match to TRBD1. The CDR3 totals 15 residues. The junction had 5 bases not matched to a gene; V was cut back by 3 bases and J by 4 bases. Per the germline V gene, CDR1 is SGHTA and CDR2 is FQGNSA. CDR3 nucleotide sequence: TGTGCCAGCAGCTTGGCTCACAGGGGGAATCAGCCCCAGCATTTT. This codes for CASSLAHRGNQPQHF.

This clonotype was counted only a few times. The chain joins TRBV19 to TRBJ1-5; 9 nucleotides line up with TRBD1. V gave up 4 bases and J gave up 0 bases; unmatched junction bases: 10. This CDR3 has 18 residues. Germline values: CDR1 LNHDA, CDR2 SQIVND (reference sequence). The CDR3 loop reads CASSRKGTGGDSNQPQHF. The DNA for the CDR3 is TGTGCCAGTAGTAGGAAGGGCACAGGGGGCGATAGCAATCAGCCCCAGCATTTT.

Ten or more counts support this clonotype. J is TRBJ1-5 and V is TRBV7-8, with D unresolved. This CDR3 contains 15 residues. Trimming stripped 3 bases from V and 4 bases from J, with 13 bases between. The germline V gene encodes CDR1 SGHVS and CDR2 FQNEAQ. The CDR3 region is CASSFQRARNQPQHF. CDR3 nucleotides: TGTGCCAGCAGCTTCCAACGGGCCAGAAATCAGCCCCAGCATTTT.